The entry below describes one T cell receptor beta chain. Its antigen is unidentified. Repertoires were generated with immunoSEQ multiplex PCR, while TCRdb's copy carries only in-frame clones and drops some. Of roughly 40,000 clones in the sample, around 83% were seen once. This specimen belongs to a study of a mutant IDH1 vaccine in newly diagnosed glioma. V gave up 3 bases and J gave up 0 bases, with 4 bases separating them. Looked up from germline, CDR1 is KGHSH and CDR2 is LQKENI. The CDR3 loop spans 13 amino acids. The time point here: week 35, safety follow-up. The content of each vaccine dose was 300 ug of mutant IDH1 20-mer peptide, and topical imiquimod accompanied it.

The chain has TRBV18 and TRBJ2-3; D not certain. The sequencing here drew on PBMCs, taken from a glioma patient whose treatment included an IDH1 peptide vaccine. The clonotype originates from a woman in her fifties or sixties with glioma. CDR3: CASSPPSTDTQYF. CDR3 nucleotide sequence: TGTGCCAGCTCACCCCCGAGCACAGATACGCAGTATTTT.